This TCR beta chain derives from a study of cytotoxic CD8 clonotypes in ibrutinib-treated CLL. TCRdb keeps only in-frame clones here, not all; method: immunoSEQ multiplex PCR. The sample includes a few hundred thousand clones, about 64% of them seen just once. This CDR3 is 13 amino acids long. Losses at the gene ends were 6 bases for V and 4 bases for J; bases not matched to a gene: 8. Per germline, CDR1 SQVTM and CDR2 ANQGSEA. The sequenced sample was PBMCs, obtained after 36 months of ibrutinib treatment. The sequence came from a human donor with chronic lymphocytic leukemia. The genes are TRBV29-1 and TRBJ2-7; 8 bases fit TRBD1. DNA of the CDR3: TGCAGCGTCGCTCGGACAGGGAGTTACGAGCAGTACTTC. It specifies CSVARTGSYEQYF.